The present T cell receptor (beta chain) was sequenced within a study of blood T cell repertoires in COVID-19. Study in general: COVID-19 samples collected from the United States, Italy and Spain covered acute and convalescent phases. T cells, B-cell-depleted T cells, or PBMCs supplied cDNA or gDNA.

Trimming removed 1 base at V and 4 bases at J, with 11 bases between. This CDR3 has 16 residues. CDR1 and CDR2 (germline): MGHRA, YSYEKL. Only in-frame clones appear in the TCRdb table, and some are missing; sequencing was by immunoSEQ multiplex PCR. The repertoire holds some 80,000 clones, with about 78% as singletons. The sequenced material came from peripheral blood. V gene TRBV4-1 combines with J gene TRBJ2-6; a possible D gene is TRBD1 (6 bases). The sequence was collected from a human donor in a cohort sampled during active COVID-19. This CDR3 is CASSQASGDGANVLTF. DNA for the CDR3: TGCGCCAGCAGCCAAGCCTCAGGGGACGGGGCCAACGTCCTGACTTTC.